This TCR beta chain was identified in a study of radiation and T cells in renal cell carcinoma. Using immunoSEQ multiplex PCR, the repertoire was profiled, and TCRdb retains in-frame clones only, with some absent. The profile shows roughly 130,000 clones, 70% to 90% of them singletons. CDR3 length equals 15 residues. Germline V gene lookup returns CDR1 GTSNPN and CDR2 SVGIG (reference sequence). The V segment lost 0 bases and the J segment 7 bases; nucleotides outside the gene matches: 8. As for time point: blood 2 weeks post-SBRT. Specified treatment: 15 Gy SBRT to primary tumor, nephrectomy 4 weeks later.

The material sequenced was blood, taken from a patient whose treatment included radiotherapy and nephrectomy. The sequence was collected from a woman in her seventies with renal cell carcinoma. This chain joins TRBV30 and TRBJ2-1, with TRBD1 identical over 8 bases. The CDR3 DNA follows: TGTGCCTGGAGTGTACTGTCAGGGGGCTTAAATGAGCAGTTCTTC. It specifies CAWSVLSGGLNEQFF.